The 30 T cell receptor beta chains in this list originate from one sample, sequenced in a study of blood T cell repertoires in COVID-19. Profiled with immunoSEQ multiplex PCR; TCRdb holds only in-frame clones, not every one. The table has roughly 400,000 clones, approximately 90% seen once; the top ten hold 1.4%. The sequenced material came from PBMCs or T cells enriched from blood (not recorded which). The receptor source for this set is a woman younger than 30 who had been exposed to COVID-19.

On this clone itself: One junction end disagrees with the germline gene, perhaps due to a read error. This chain uses TRBV6-5 with TRBJ2-7; D gene ambiguous. Germline CDR1 is MNHEY and CDR2 is SVGAGI. The CDR3 length is 16 residues. As DNA, the CDR3 is TGCGCCAGCAGTTACTCGATTGGCACCCTTAATGACGAGCAGTACTTC. Translated, it gives CASSYSIGTLNDEQYF.

This clone was detected only once. The J gene is TRBJ2-7, the V gene TRBV27; TRBD2 is a possible D gene (6 bases). The CDR3 length is 16 residues. Trimming took off 3 bases at V and 0 bases at J, with 15 bases between the two ends. CDR1 is MNHEY, CDR2 SMNVEV, per germline (reference sequence). The CDR3 coding sequence is TGTGCCAGCAGTTTCTCCTTAGCGGTTAGCTCCTACGAGCAGTACTTC. Its protein product is CASSFSLAVSSYEQYF.

V usage is TRBV27 and J usage is TRBJ2-1, with unresolved D. This CDR3 has 14 residues. V gave up 5 bases and J gave up 8 bases, with 16 bases separating them. Germline CDR1 reads MNHEY; CDR2 reads SMNVEV (reference sequence). CDR3 nucleotide sequence: TGTGCCAGCAGTCCCTCGGGTTATATCTATGAGCAGTTCTTC. Translated, it gives CASSPSGYIYEQFF.

The chain has TRBV2 and TRBJ1-4; 9 positions agree with TRBD1. The trim removed 1 base at V and 8 bases at J, leaving 14 bases unmatched. This CDR3 has 18 residues. CDR1 and CDR2 (germline): SNHLY, FYNNEI. CDR3 in amino acids: CASSEDQNFPGQGEKLFF. CDR3 nucleotide sequence: TGTGCCAGCAGTGAAGACCAGAACTTCCCGGGACAGGGAGAAAAACTGTTTTTT.

The CDR3: CSVGGQGSELSSYNEQFF. The DNA for the CDR3 is TGCAGCGTTGGTGGACAGGGCTCCGAACTGAGCTCCTACAATGAGCAGTTCTTC. The genes are TRBV29-1 and TRBJ2-1, with 8 bases aligning to TRBD1. The length of the CDR3 is 18 residues. The germline gives CDR1 SQVTM, CDR2 ANQGSEA. The ends lost 4 bases at V and 0 bases at J; junction bases unmatched: 14.

This chain uses TRBV28 with TRBJ1-5, with 8 bases that match TRBD1. The CDR3 is 17 residues long. Trimming took 1 base from V and 5 from J; bases not matched to a gene: 10. Per the germline V gene, CDR1 is MDHEN and CDR2 is SYDVKM. The chain's CDR3 is CASSLSWTGRIDQPQHF. Here the CDR3 DNA reads TGTGCCAGCAGTTTATCCTGGACAGGGAGGATTGATCAGCCCCAGCATTTT.

V and J are TRBV28 and TRBJ2-7; TRBD1 aligns across 9 bases. Losses at the gene ends were 6 bases for V and 6 bases for J; bases not matched to a gene: 12. The CDR3 covers 15 residues. CDR1 and CDR2 from the germline V gene are MDHEN and SYDVKM. The CDR3 protein is CASRASGTGSGEQYF. CDR3 bases: TGTGCCAGCAGAGCCTCCGGGACAGGGAGCGGCGAGCAGTACTTC.

CDR3 amino acids: CAISSTDATNEKLFF. The DNA of the CDR3 is TGTGCCATCAGCTCGACAGATGCAACTAATGAAAAACTGTTTTTT. V gene TRBV10-3 combines with J gene TRBJ1-4; D may be TRBD1 (5 bases). The ends were cut back, 6 bases at V and 0 bases at J, with 11 bases in the middle. The CDR3 has 15 amino acids. CDR1 ENHRY and CDR2 SYGVKD come from the germline V gene.

This chain links TRBV5-4 with TRBJ2-3; 8 positions agree with TRBD1. The germline V gene encodes CDR1 SGHNT and CDR2 YYREEE (reference sequence). The ends lost 0 bases at V and 2 bases at J; junction bases unmatched: 5. The CDR3 totals 16 residues. DNA of the CDR3: TGTGCCAGCAGCTTGGAGGACAGGGTTGTCACAGATACGCAGTATTTT. Translated, it gives CASSLEDRVVTDTQYF.

This sequence joins TRBV7-2 and TRBJ1-1; 7 bases align to TRBD1. The CDR3 is 15 residues long. J lost 0 bases, V lost 5 bases, and 6 bases had no gene match. CDR1 and CDR2 (germline): SGHTA, FQGNSA. In DNA form, the CDR3 reads TGTGCCAGCAGCCTAAGGACAGGCCTGAACACTGAAGCTTTCTTT. Amino acid sequence: CASSLRTGLNTEAFF.

J is TRBJ2-1 and V is TRBV19; D may be TRBD2 (6 bases). This CDR3 is built from 15 residues. Between the trimmed V and J ends, which lost 5 bases and 5 bases, there was a span of 16 bases. CDR1 is LNHDA and CDR2 is SQIVND in the germline V gene (reference sequence). The CDR3 DNA reads as TGTGCCAGTAGTGAGTTTACTAGCTTGAACAATGAGCAGTTCTTC. Protein sequence: CASSEFTSLNNEQFF.

The genes are TRBV11-2 and TRBJ1-1; D might be TRBD1 (6 bases). Germline assignment: CDR1 SGHAT and CDR2 FQNNGV. V shed 1 base and J shed 7 bases, with 10 bases lying between them. This CDR3 has 13 amino acids. DNA for the CDR3: TGTGCCAGCAGCTTAGGGCAGGGGTTTGAAGCTTTCTTT. Protein: CASSLGQGFEAFF. The variable domain in full, with the rest retrieved from reference TRBV11-2 and TRBJ1-1, is EAGVAQSPRYKIIEKRQSVAFWCNPISGHATLYWYQQILGQGPKLLIQFQNNGVVDDSQLPKDRFSAERLKGVDSTLKIQPAKLEDSAVYLCASSLGQGFEAFFGQGTRLTVV.

The chain uses TRBV27 and TRBJ1-3; tentatively, D is TRBD1 (5 bases). Trimming pared 2 bases from V and 0 bases from J, leaving 14 bases between. The CDR3 spans 17 residues. Per germline, CDR1 MNHEY and CDR2 SMNVEV (reference sequence). In nucleotides, the CDR3 is TGTGCCAGCAGTTTACGTCTTGACAGCGTCTCTGGAAACACCATATATTTT. Protein product: CASSLRLDSVSGNTIYF.

The chain uses TRBV23-1 and TRBJ2-1, with D unclear. TRBV23-1 counts as an open reading frame of uncertain function. The germline V and J ends were trimmed by 3 bases and 1 base, with 4 bases remaining between them. This CDR3 region has 13 residues. In nucleotides, the CDR3 is TGCGCCAGCAGTCAGAGATCCTACAATGAGCAGTTCTTC. The encoded protein is CASSQRSYNEQFF.

This chain connects TRBV11-2 to TRBJ1-4; possibly TRBD1 for D (6 bases). The CDR3 length is 15 residues. The germline V gene encodes CDR1 SGHAT and CDR2 FQNNGV. The V and J ends lost 5 bases and 8 bases respectively, with 18 bases between them. The CDR3 protein is CASSPRQDVGEKLFF. The CDR3 DNA sequence: TGTGCCAGCAGCCCTAGACAGGACGTGGGAGAAAAACTGTTTTTT.

This sequence joins TRBV14 and TRBJ2-2, with D tentatively TRBD1 (5 bases). Germline CDR1 SGHDN, CDR2 FVKESK. The CDR3 is made up of 14 amino acids. Trimming took 0 bases from V and 6 from J, leaving 8 bases between them. The CDR3 nucleotides read TGTGCCAGCAGCCAAGATTGGGGCTCCGGGGAGCTGTTTTTT. Encoded protein: CASSQDWGSGELFF.

The chain is built from TRBV4-1 and TRBJ2-3, with D unresolved. This CDR3 contains 17 residues. Trimming pared 0 bases from V and 1 base from J, leaving 14 bases between. Germline V gives CDR1 MGHRA, CDR2 YSYEKL. For the CDR3, the DNA is TGCGCCAGCAGCCAAGATTCATATTCAGGCCGCACAGATACGCAGTATTTT. Residues: CASSQDSYSGRTDTQYF.

The chain joins TRBV11-2 to TRBJ1-2; TRBD1 matches 7 bases. The CDR3 totals 13 residues. J gave up 6 bases and V 5 bases, and 6 bases lay outside the gene matches. The germline V gene encodes CDR1 SGHAT and CDR2 FQNNGV. The CDR3: CASSPRQGDGYTF. As DNA, the CDR3 is TGTGCCAGCAGCCCCCGACAGGGTGATGGCTACACCTTC.

The chain's CDR3 is CASSYTSSGPAGETQYF. As DNA, the CDR3 is TGTGCCAGCAGTTACACAAGTTCGGGTCCGGCGGGAGAGACCCAGTACTTC. This chain uses TRBV6-2 or TRBV6-3 with TRBJ2-5; a weak D match, TRBD2 (5 bases). Germline V lookup: CDR1 MNHEY, CDR2 SVGEGT. The CDR3 is 17 residues long. V was clipped by 2 bases and J by 4 bases, with 20 bases between them.

The chain has TRBV27 and TRBJ1-1, with no clear D. The CDR3 covers 14 residues. The germline CDR1 and CDR2 sequences are MNHEY and SMNVEV (reference sequence). Trimming removed 4 bases from V and 10 bases from J, with 19 bases in between. DNA of the CDR3: TGTGCCAGCAGTTCGCCTTCACGGGGAAGTGCAGCTTTCTTT. Translating it yields CASSSPSRGSAAFF.

V gene TRBV4-3 combines with J gene TRBJ1-3; no definite D call. V gave up 0 bases and J gave up 4 bases, with 13 bases separating them. The CDR3 has 16 amino acids. Germline CDR1 and CDR2: LGHNA and YSLEER. CDR3 nucleotides: TGCGCCAGCAGCCAAGATTCACGGAGGGCGGGAAACACCATATATTTT. As protein: CASSQDSRRAGNTIYF.

The chain links TRBV11-2 to TRBJ2-7; 7 bases map to TRBD1. In germline, CDR1 is SGHAT, CDR2 FQNNGV. The CDR3 contains 14 residues. Unmatched junction bases numbered 2, after V lost 1 base and J lost 2 bases. CDR3: CASSLGGTAYEQYF. In nucleotides, the CDR3 is TGTGCCAGCAGCTTAGGGGGGACAGCCTACGAGCAGTACTTC.

The J gene is TRBJ1-5, the V gene TRBV19, with D hard to call. V was trimmed by 1 base and J by 3 bases, leaving 10 bases between them. The CDR3 spans 15 residues. Per the germline V gene, CDR1 is LNHDA and CDR2 is SQIVND (reference sequence). This CDR3 reads CASSIVMGDNQPQHF. The CDR3 bases are TGTGCCAGTAGTATAGTTATGGGAGACAATCAGCCCCAGCATTTT.

This clone was picked up a small number of times. This sequence joins TRBV5-4 and TRBJ2-7; D not certain. The CDR3 has 11 amino acids. Germline CDR1 SGHNT, CDR2 YYREEE (reference sequence). V was shortened by 2 bases and J by 6 bases, with 6 bases between the two germline ends. DNA for the CDR3: TGTGCCAGCAGCTTTGGGCTCGAGCAGTACTTC. This gives the protein CASSFGLEQYF.

V gene TRBV19 combines with J gene TRBJ1-3; no firm D call. Trimming pared 6 bases from V and 0 bases from J, leaving 12 bases between. The V gene's germline CDR1 is LNHDA and CDR2 SQIVND (reference sequence). The CDR3 consists of 15 residues. The CDR3 DNA follows: TGTGCCAGTAGCCCAACATGGAGCTCTGGAAACACCATATATTTT. It yields the protein CASSPTWSSGNTIYF.

This chain links TRBV6-1 with TRBJ2-3; perhaps TRBD1 as D (5 bases). The CDR3 has 17 residues. Between the trimmed V and J ends, which lost 1 base and 1 base, there was a span of 15 bases. Germline V gives CDR1 MNHNS, CDR2 SASEGT. DNA for the CDR3: TGTGCCAGCAGTGAAGTATGGGGCCCAACTCGCACAGATACGCAGTATTTT. Protein product: CASSEVWGPTRTDTQYF.

The rearrangement links TRBV9 to TRBJ2-1; 7 positions match TRBD2. The CDR3 is 17 amino acids. Germline values: CDR1 SGDLS, CDR2 YYNGEE. Trimming removed 0 bases from V and 0 bases from J; junction bases left unmatched: 6. The DNA for the CDR3 is TGTGCCAGCAGCGTAGTGGGAGGGGTTATCTCCTACAATGAGCAGTTCTTC. Amino acid sequence: CASSVVGGVISYNEQFF.

This sequence joins TRBV10-3 and TRBJ1-2; no definite D call. V lost 0 bases, J lost 3 bases, and 5 bases lay in between. Germline assignment: CDR1 ENHRY and CDR2 SYGVKD. The CDR3 contains 13 residues. This CDR3 reads CAISESADYGYTF. CDR3 nucleotide sequence: TGTGCCATCAGTGAGTCGGCCGACTATGGCTACACCTTC.

This clone turned up a few times. The chain recombines TRBV18 with TRBJ1-1; a weak D match, TRBD1 (6 bases). Germline V gene lookup returns CDR1 KGHSH and CDR2 LQKENI. The V end lost 4 bases, the J end lost 4 bases, and 7 bases lay between the germline ends. There are 12 residues in the CDR3. CDR3 amino acids: CASSRGGTEAFF. CDR3 sequence (DNA): TGTGCCAGCTCACGAGGGGGCACTGAAGCTTTCTTT.

Concerning this clone itself: The same CDR3 can be traced to other DNA sequences in this sample. The chain carries TRBV19 and TRBJ1-1, with 10 positions matching TRBD1. This CDR3 is built from 14 residues. The V gene end was trimmed by 4 bases and the J gene end by 1 base; junction bases not matched to a gene: 0. CDR1 is LNHDA and CDR2 is SQIVND in the germline V gene (reference sequence). The CDR3 bases are TGTGCCAGTAGTAGGACAGGGGGGAACACTGAAGCTTTCTTT. The encoded protein is CASSRTGGNTEAFF. Full variable domain (rest looked up from reference TRBV19 and TRBJ1-1): DGGITQSPKYLFRKEGQNVTLSCEQNLNHDAMYWYRQDPGQGLRLIYYSQIVNDFQKGDIAEGYSVSREKKESFPLTVTSAQKNPTAFYLCASSRTGGNTEAFFGQGTRLTVV.